These T cell receptor beta chains were read from a single sample in a study of blood T cell repertoires in COVID-19. Data came from immunoSEQ multiplex PCR; TCRdb stores just in-frame clones and leaves some out. The sample holds approximately 55,000 clones, about nine tenths seen once. Sequenced: peripheral blood. Every receptor here comes from a man between 45 and 60 years old with active COVID-19. CDR3s include the opening cysteine and the closing phenylalanine or tryptophan.

len	v_gene	j_gene	CDR3aa
14	TRBV7-2	TRBJ2-7	CASKTGGKGLEQYF
13	TRBV3-1/TRBV3-2	TRBJ1-2	CASSQGGAYGYTF
15	TRBV6-5	TRBJ1-6	CASSRASVGDSPLHF
15	TRBV11-2	TRBJ1-3	CASSLGLSGRNTIYF
18	TRBV6-1	TRBJ2-3	CASSDPLTSGGISDTQYF
13	TRBV14	TRBJ1-6	CASSQVRKAPLHF
14	TRBV6-1	TRBJ1-2	CASSEGGQNYGYTF
15	TRBV11-2	TRBJ2-5	CASSPTSGYQETQYF
13	TRBV6-6	TRBJ2-7	CASSYDYSYEQYF
15	TRBV5-1	TRBJ2-5	CASSLGITVQETQYF
12	TRBV6-6	TRBJ2-1	CASMTGDNEQFF
16	TRBV9	TRBJ2-1	CASSPHGRGAINEQFF
15	TRBV7-8	TRBJ1-6	CASRLLRDFNSPLHF
14	TRBV7-2	TRBJ2-7	CASSHSGATYEQYF
15	TRBV20-1	TRBJ2-5	CSASAGLAVKGTQYF
14	TRBV15	TRBJ1-2	CATSRGQGEGGYTF
14	TRBV12-5	TRBJ2-7	CASARYEVSYEQYF
15	TRBV7-9	TRBJ2-1	CASSLRREAYNEQFF
15	TRBV5-1	TRBJ2-2	CASSLDRGNTGELFF
16	TRBV7-9	TRBJ1-1	CASSLAQGAVWTEAFF
17	TRBV6-2/TRBV6-3	TRBJ2-5	CASSYVPAGITQETQYF
17	TRBV6-6	TRBJ1-5	CASSPGLPGQINQPQHF
13	TRBV15	TRBJ1-2	CATSREQGYGYTF
17	TRBV7-8	TRBJ2-3	CASSFGTSATSTDTQYF
16	TRBV2	TRBJ2-6	CASSGGWVSGANVLTF
15	TRBV5-4	TRBJ2-3	CASSLDGGSADTQYF
16	TRBV10-3	TRBJ1-2	CAISESNRVTNYGYTF
16	TRBV2	TRBJ1-1	CASRSGTGGVNTEAFF
17	TRBV7-7	TRBJ2-3	CASSPNVAGPGTDTQYF
15	TRBV9	TRBJ1-6	CASSAGSSYNSPLHF